This T cell receptor (beta chain) came from a study of cytomegalovirus exposure and HLA in healthy donors. Study information: Early released data had around 89 million unique TCRs, all coming from HLA-typed donors.

Study-wide points: Researchers left out some V segments, among them TRBV6-2 and TRBV6-3, as indistinguishable.

Trimming cost V 2 bases and J 2 bases, with 13 bases left between them. Germline V CDR1 and CDR2: SGHTA, FQGTGA. This CDR3 has 17 residues. A few counts support this clone. Its antigen is unidentified. In the PCR, 60 Vbeta and 13 Jbeta primers were used. The protocol was immunoSEQ multiplex PCR, while the TCRdb copy is restricted to in-frame clones and leaves out a portion. This sample yields around 150,000 clones, of which 70% to 75% are seen a single time; roughly 4.5% belongs to the top ten. This chain connects TRBV7-3 to TRBJ2-6; perhaps TRBD2 as D (6 bases). This receptor was taken from a man in his late teens or twenties in good health and CMV-seropositive. The sample was PBMCs. The CDR3 DNA reads TGTGCCAGCAGCTTACGGCAGGGCGGGGCTGGGGCCAACGTCCTGACTTTC. It specifies CASSLRQGGAGANVLTF.